This TCR beta chain was obtained from a study of T-cell memory formation after mild COVID-19. Study-wide context: Clustering of TCRs was largely donor specific. Study-wide points: CD8+ contracting clones occupied EMRA, while CD4+ ones occupied mainly CM and EM. Prior to infection, memory already included some responding clones, suggesting cross-reactive memory joined.

As to this clonotype: What it binds is not known.

V dropped 1 base and J dropped 5; count of bases not matched to a gene: 16. Germline V gives CDR1 SGHDN, CDR2 FVKESK. This CDR3 is built from 19 residues. Constant-segment primers were used for 5'RACE, and the resulting TCR alpha and TCR beta cDNA libraries carried sample barcodes and UMIs. MiXCR was run by TCRdb on the 5' RACE reads, yielding one entry per CDR3 protein. There are over 70,000 distinct CDR3 sequences in the sample; about 13% occur only once, and about a quarter lies in the top ten. The sequence derives from an adult woman who had mild COVID-19 (a few samples of this study predate the infection). Cell type and time point are not known. This chain joins TRBV14 and TRBJ2-7, with 11 positions matching TRBD2. Specimen: PBMCs or a T cell subset sorted from them (not recorded which). The CDR3, as DNA: TGTGCCAGCAGCCAAGGGGGTAGTCTAGCGGGAGGCCCTCCCCACGAGCAGTACTTC. This sequence encodes CASSQGGSLAGGPPHEQYF.